This entry describes one T cell receptor beta chain. Its antigen is unidentified. This entry belongs to a study of PD-L1 blockade in urothelial cancer. Study overall: After treatment start, blood was analyzed at 3 weeks (second dose) and at 6 weeks.

As to time point: pretreatment peripheral blood. The diagnosis in patients was locally advanced or metastatic urothelial carcinoma. TCRdb's table, derived via immunoSEQ multiplex PCR, lists solely in-frame clones and lacks some. The table lists about 47,000 clones, around 80% of them singletons, with roughly 17% in the top ten. The V end lost 2 bases, the J end lost 4 bases, and 16 bases lay between the germline ends. The CDR3 is 15 amino acids. Germline V lookup: CDR1 SGHRS, CDR2 YFSETQ. Points from the study as a whole: Durable-benefit patients had greater expansion of tumor-associated blood clones at 3 weeks.

The material was PBMCs, obtained around atezolizumab (anti-PD-L1) treatment. The TCR was taken from a man in his 60s with urothelial cancer. The rearrangement joins TRBV5-1 to TRBJ2-7; tentative D call: TRBD1 (6 bases). In nucleotides, the CDR3 is TGCGCCAGCAGCTTACCGGGACAAGGGTTTTACGAGCAGTACTTC. Translating gives CASSLPGQGFYEQYF.